What follows describes a single T cell receptor (beta chain). The antigen remains undetermined. This CDR3 has 15 residues. The data are from a study of siplizumab effects on memory and regulatory T cells. Per sample, the assay covered 10^5 or so TCR templates. The assay was immunoSEQ multiplex PCR, and TCRdb's table has in-frame clones only and misses some. The data show 87,000 or so clones, around 89% seen once. Study-level findings and limits: Contribution to the alloresponse seemed major for naive T cells, which also seemed more diverse than memory cells.

This rearrangement joins TRBV21-1 to TRBJ1-5; the listed D gene, TRBD1, was not tested against the DNA. TRBV21-1 is flagged as a pseudogene. Sequences were obtained from CD4+ T cells sorted from blood. This TCR derives from a human donor in good health. The CDR3 DNA reads as TGTGCCAGCAGCGACCCGACAGGGGGCTATCAGCCCCAGCATTTT. Amino acids: CASSDPTGGYQPQHF.